These T cell receptor beta chains were read from a single sample in a study of shared clonotypes between healthy human individuals. The table came from immunoSEQ multiplex PCR; TCRdb's copy has only in-frame clones and leaves some out. The sample shows millions of clones, 93% of them seen only once. The sequenced sample consisted of naive CD8+ T cells from PBMCs. The origin of the receptors is a man younger than 35 in good health. Some clones in this sample may be carry-over from other donors' samples. The CDR3 runs from the conserved cysteine through the conserved F or W. D genes are given only for firm matches. Some rows have no size entry. The others give once, few or many, or a class for an expanded clone.

v_call: TRBV29-1
clone_size: few
d_call: .
j_call: TRBJ1-1
cdr3_aa: CSVVGPGEAFF
cdr3_nt: TGCAGCGTTGTAGGGCCAGGTGAAGCTTTCTTT

v_call: TRBV2
clone_size: .
d_call: .
j_call: TRBJ2-7
cdr3_aa: CASSASGGTSYEQYF
cdr3_nt: TGTGCCAGCAGTGCGTCTGGCGGGACCTCCTACGAGCAGTACTTC

v_call: TRBV27
clone_size: .
d_call: TRBD2
j_call: TRBJ2-5
cdr3_aa: CASSSGSQGETQYF
cdr3_nt: TGTGCCAGCAGTAGCGGGAGTCAGGGGGAGACCCAGTACTTC

v_call: TRBV27
clone_size: once
d_call: .
j_call: TRBJ2-7
cdr3_aa: CASSLRDWRNEQYF
cdr3_nt: TGTGCCAGCAGTTTAAGGGACTGGAGGAACGAGCAGTACTTC

v_call: TRBV27
clone_size: once
d_call: .
j_call: TRBJ2-7
cdr3_aa: CASGPRDGPAWQYF
cdr3_nt: TGTGCCAGCGGCCCCAGGGATGGGCCGGCATGGCAGTACTTC

v_call: TRBV28
clone_size: .
d_call: TRBD2
j_call: TRBJ2-7
cdr3_aa: CASSPVTSVRAYEQYF
cdr3_nt: TGTGCCAGCAGTCCCGTGACTAGCGTGAGGGCCTACGAGCAGTACTTC

v_call: TRBV4-3
clone_size: .
d_call: .
j_call: TRBJ1-1
cdr3_aa: CASSQGRANTEAFF
cdr3_nt: TGCGCCAGCAGCCAAGGAAGGGCCAACACTGAAGCTTTCTTT

v_call: TRBV7-2
clone_size: .
d_call: .
j_call: TRBJ1-2
cdr3_aa: CASSSGLTVYGYTF
cdr3_nt: TGTGCCAGCAGCTCTGGATTGACAGTTTATGGCTACACCTTC

v_call: TRBV10-3
clone_size: .
d_call: .
j_call: TRBJ2-7
cdr3_aa: CAISESTGTAYEQYF
cdr3_nt: TGTGCCATCAGTGAGTCAACCGGGACGGCCTACGAGCAGTACTTC

v_call: TRBV5-4
clone_size: .
d_call: TRBD2
j_call: TRBJ2-7
cdr3_aa: CASSEGLADEQYF
cdr3_nt: TGTGCCAGCAGCGAGGGACTAGCAGACGAGCAGTACTTC

v_call: TRBV7-9
clone_size: once
d_call: .
j_call: TRBJ2-7
cdr3_aa: CASSRRGYSPMSPEQYF
cdr3_nt: TGTGCCAGCAGCAGAAGGGGGTACAGCCCCATGTCACCCGAGCAGTACTTC

v_call: TRBV6-1
clone_size: .
d_call: .
j_call: TRBJ2-1
cdr3_aa: CASSARMGLGGGEQFF
cdr3_nt: TGTGCCAGCAGTGCCAGGATGGGACTAGGGGGCGGGGAGCAGTTCTTC

v_call: TRBV7-2
clone_size: .
d_call: .
j_call: TRBJ2-7
cdr3_aa: CASTLVSKGLSYEQYF
cdr3_nt: TGTGCCAGCACCTTAGTGAGTAAGGGCCTCTCCTACGAGCAGTACTTC

v_call: TRBV4-1
clone_size: .
d_call: .
j_call: TRBJ1-2
cdr3_aa: CASSQLFPGNTHYGYTF
cdr3_nt: TGCGCCAGCAGCCAACTTTTTCCCGGGAATACTCACTATGGCTACACCTTC

v_call: TRBV27
clone_size: .
d_call: TRBD2
j_call: TRBJ2-1
cdr3_aa: CASSNGRAPYNEQFF
cdr3_nt: TGTGCCAGCAGTAACGGGAGGGCCCCCTACAATGAGCAGTTCTTC

v_call: TRBV19
clone_size: .
d_call: .
j_call: TRBJ1-5
cdr3_aa: CASSIRVGQPQHF
cdr3_nt: TGTGCCAGTAGTATCAGGGTAGGTCAGCCCCAGCATTTT

v_call: TRBV29-1
clone_size: .
d_call: .
j_call: TRBJ1-2
cdr3_aa: CSVETGENYGYTF
cdr3_nt: TGCAGCGTTGAGACAGGAGAGAACTATGGCTACACCTTC

v_call: TRBV7-9
clone_size: once
d_call: .
j_call: TRBJ2-1
cdr3_aa: CASSLTPFREPSYNEQFF
cdr3_nt: TGTGCCAGCAGCCTCACCCCCTTTCGGGAGCCTTCCTACAATGAGCAGTTCTTC

v_call: TRBV19
clone_size: .
d_call: .
j_call: TRBJ2-1
cdr3_aa: CASSPKKSGLGNEQFF
cdr3_nt: TGTGCCAGTAGCCCCAAGAAGTCAGGGCTCGGCAATGAGCAGTTCTTC

v_call: TRBV27
clone_size: .
d_call: TRBD1
j_call: TRBJ1-1
cdr3_aa: CASSVHPIKGASLYTEAFF
cdr3_nt: TGTGCCAGCAGTGTTCACCCGATAAAGGGGGCGAGTCTCTACACTGAAGCTTTCTTT

v_call: TRBV28
clone_size: .
d_call: TRBD1
j_call: TRBJ2-7
cdr3_aa: CASTKDRVYEQYF
cdr3_nt: TGTGCCAGCACGAAGGACAGGGTTTACGAGCAGTACTTC

v_call: TRBV4-2
clone_size: .
d_call: .
j_call: TRBJ2-2
cdr3_aa: CASSQDVVGLSSLRTGELFF
cdr3_nt: TGTGCCAGCAGCCAAGATGTAGTCGGACTCTCATCATTACGGACCGGGGAGCTGTTTTTT

v_call: TRBV2
clone_size: .
d_call: TRBD1
j_call: TRBJ2-4
cdr3_aa: CASNPSDRVKNIQYF
cdr3_nt: TGTGCCAGCAATCCCTCGGACAGGGTGAAAAACATTCAGTACTTC

v_call: TRBV16
clone_size: .
d_call: TRBD1
j_call: TRBJ1-4
cdr3_aa: CASSPDRGNEKLFF
cdr3_nt: TGTGCCAGCAGCCCGGACAGGGGTAATGAAAAACTGTTTTTT

v_call: TRBV4-3
clone_size: .
d_call: .
j_call: TRBJ1-3
cdr3_aa: CASSRSDRRGGNTIYF
cdr3_nt: TGCGCCAGCAGCCGGTCCGACAGGCGGGGGGGAAACACCATATATTTT

v_call: TRBV28
clone_size: few
d_call: .
j_call: TRBJ2-7
cdr3_aa: CASSLGYEQYF
cdr3_nt: TGTGCCAGCAGTTTGGGCTACGAGCAGTACTTC

v_call: TRBV15
clone_size: .
d_call: .
j_call: TRBJ1-1
cdr3_aa: CATSRDIQRNTEAFF
cdr3_nt: TGTGCCACCAGCAGAGATATACAGAGAAACACTGAAGCTTTCTTT

v_call: TRBV7-9
clone_size: few
d_call: .
j_call: TRBJ1-2
cdr3_aa: CASSLAGGNDYTF
cdr3_nt: TGTGCCAGCAGCTTAGCTGGGGGTAACGACTACACCTTC

v_call: TRBV28
clone_size: .
d_call: .
j_call: TRBJ1-6
cdr3_aa: CASTLPAARGRYSPLHF
cdr3_nt: TGTGCCAGCACCCTACCCGCCGCTCGAGGGCGGTATTCACCCCTCCACTTT

v_call: TRBV27
clone_size: once
d_call: .
j_call: TRBJ2-5
cdr3_aa: CASSLSPEAETQYF
cdr3_nt: TGTGCCAGCAGTTTATCGCCCGAGGCGGAGACCCAGTACTTC

v_call: TRBV2
clone_size: once
d_call: TRBD1
j_call: TRBJ2-7
cdr3_aa: CASSGGGWSYEQYF
cdr3_nt: TGTGCCAGCAGTGGAGGGGGCTGGTCCTACGAGCAGTACTTC

v_call: TRBV11-2
clone_size: .
d_call: TRBD2
j_call: TRBJ2-2
cdr3_aa: CASSQGTSGAHRELFF
cdr3_nt: TGTGCCAGCAGCCAAGGGACTAGCGGAGCGCACCGGGAGCTGTTTTTT

v_call: TRBV11-2
clone_size: .
d_call: .
j_call: TRBJ2-7
cdr3_aa: CASSLDLGVGHEQYF
cdr3_nt: TGTGCCAGCAGCTTAGATTTAGGGGTTGGCCACGAGCAGTACTTC

v_call: TRBV21-1
clone_size: .
d_call: .
j_call: TRBJ2-7
cdr3_aa: CASSSKDRHFHEQYF
cdr3_nt: TGTGCCAGCTCTAGTAAAGACAGGCATTTCCACGAGCAGTACTTC

v_call: TRBV10-2
clone_size: .
d_call: .
j_call: TRBJ2-7
cdr3_aa: CASSDGYSYEQYF
cdr3_nt: TGCGCCAGCAGTGACGGCTACTCCTACGAGCAGTACTTC

v_call: TRBV27
clone_size: .
d_call: .
j_call: TRBJ2-7
cdr3_aa: CASSLSSVSSYEQYF
cdr3_nt: TGTGCCAGCAGTTTATCATCGGTCAGCTCCTACGAGCAGTACTTC

v_call: TRBV28
clone_size: .
d_call: .
j_call: TRBJ2-3
cdr3_aa: CASSLFPLGTLGTDTQYF
cdr3_nt: TGTGCCAGCAGTTTATTCCCCCTCGGGACTCTCGGAACAGATACGCAGTATTTT

v_call: TRBV19
clone_size: .
d_call: .
j_call: TRBJ1-5
cdr3_aa: CASTNVGSNQPQHF
cdr3_nt: TGTGCCAGTACCAACGTGGGGAGCAATCAGCCCCAGCATTTT